A selection of T cell receptor beta chains follows, all from one sample in a study of beta chain features in type 1 diabetes. The protocol was immunoSEQ multiplex PCR, while the TCRdb copy is restricted to in-frame clones and leaves out a portion. The sample has under 450,000 clones, around 16% seen once. Sequenced: naive CD4+ T cells from blood. The receptor set was obtained from a woman aged 18-29 years in good health. CDR3s include the opening cysteine and the closing phenylalanine or tryptophan. A D gene is named only where the DNA matches it firmly. The listing skips clone size in some rows; elsewhere it reads once, few, many or a size class.

d_call,clone_size,j_call,v_call,cdr3_aa,cdr3_nt
.,few,TRBJ2-3,TRBV18,CASSPFSLSTTDTQYF,TGTGCCAGCTCACCATTCTCGTTGAGCACGACAGATACGCAGTATTTT
TRBD1,few,TRBJ1-1,TRBV6-5,CASSQRQGDTEAFF,TGTGCCAGCAGTCAAAGACAGGGGGACACTGAAGCTTTCTTT
TRBD2,.,TRBJ2-1,TRBV7-6,CASSLAKPRTSGSNEQFF,TGTGCCAGCAGCTTAGCGAAACCCCGGACTAGCGGGAGCAATGAGCAGTTCTTC
TRBD1,few,TRBJ2-3,TRBV5-1,CASSWTGDVADTQYF,TGCGCCAGCAGCTGGACAGGGGATGTCGCAGATACGCAGTATTTT
TRBD2,few,TRBJ2-7,TRBV28,CASIGGAQIPYEQYF,TGTGCCAGCATCGGGGGGGCACAGATTCCCTACGAGCAGTACTTC
.,.,TRBJ2-5,TRBV9,CASSVVPAGRGETQYF,TGTGCCAGCAGCGTAGTTCCAGCGGGAAGGGGGGAGACCCAGTACTTC
.,.,TRBJ2-7,TRBV7-2,CASSLGAGTYPYEQYF,TGTGCCAGCAGCTTAGGAGCTGGGACATATCCCTACGAGCAGTACTTC
TRBD2,few,TRBJ2-5,TRBV11-1,CASSVGLAGGEGTQYF,TGTGCCAGCAGCGTGGGACTAGCGGGAGGAGAAGGGACCCAGTACTTC
.,.,TRBJ2-7,TRBV7-9,CASSSTGGNYEQYF,TGTGCCAGCAGCTCGACTGGCGGTAACTACGAGCAGTACTTC
TRBD1,.,TRBJ2-7,TRBV30,CAFGGTTGREQYF,TGTGCCTTCGGTGGTACGACAGGGCGGGAGCAGTACTTC
.,.,TRBJ1-2,TRBV29-1,CSVEEGGFRYGYTF,TGCAGCGTTGAAGAAGGAGGGTTTCGGTATGGCTACACCTTC
.,few,TRBJ1-5,TRBV4-1,CASSQGRGDQPQHF,TGCGCCAGCAGCCAAGGGAGGGGCGATCAGCCCCAGCATTTT
TRBD2,few,TRBJ2-1,TRBV18,CASSITGLAGGNEQFF,TGTGCCAGCTCGATAACGGGACTAGCGGGGGGAAATGAGCAGTTCTTC
TRBD2,.,TRBJ2-7,TRBV30,CAWSSTSPYEQYF,TGTGCCTGGAGTTCGACTAGCCCCTACGAGCAGTACTTC
TRBD1,.,TRBJ2-7,TRBV7-2,CASSLGDRGREQYF,TGTGCCAGCAGCTTAGGGGACAGGGGGCGCGAGCAGTACTTC
TRBD1,few,TRBJ1-2,TRBV2,CASLRDREGGYTF,TGTGCCAGCCTTCGGGACAGGGAAGGGGGCTACACCTTC
.,few,TRBJ2-4,TRBV15,CATSRDRSGSIQYF,TGTGCCACCAGCAGAGATAGGTCCGGGTCTATTCAGTACTTC
.,.,TRBJ1-5,TRBV5-1,CASSLGQRNQPQHF,TGCGCCAGCAGCTTGGGACAAAGAAATCAGCCCCAGCATTTT
TRBD1,few,TRBJ2-7,TRBV30,CAWSEDRGTYEQYF,TGTGCCTGGAGTGAAGACAGGGGAACCTACGAGCAGTACTTC
TRBD2,.,TRBJ2-7,TRBV7-9,CASSSRLAGSYEQYF,TGTGCCAGCAGTTCTCGACTAGCGGGGTCCTACGAGCAGTACTTC
.,.,TRBJ2-1,TRBV4-3,CASSQAHGWSYNEQFF,TGCGCCAGCAGCCAAGCCCACGGGTGGTCCTACAATGAGCAGTTCTTC
TRBD1,.,TRBJ1-1,TRBV15,CATSRGRGLNTEAFF,TGTGCCACCAGCAGAGGTAGGGGGCTCAACACTGAAGCTTTCTTT
.,few,TRBJ2-1,TRBV15,CATSREQGNDEQFF,TGTGCCACCAGCAGAGAACAGGGCAATGATGAGCAGTTCTTC
TRBD2,few,TRBJ2-1,TRBV29-1,CSLRELAGGPFGQFF,TGCAGCTTACGTGAATTAGCGGGAGGGCCTTTCGGGCAGTTCTTC
.,once,TRBJ1-1,TRBV6-5,CASRPNRDTTEAFF,TGTGCCAGCAGACCCAACCGGGACACCACTGAAGCTTTCTTT
.,.,TRBJ2-1,TRBV14,CASSPRQGTTLYNEQFF,TGTGCCAGCAGCCCCCGGCAGGGGACAACCCTCTACAATGAGCAGTTCTTC
TRBD2,few,TRBJ2-1,TRBV7-6,CASSFSSGSYNEQFF,TGTGCCAGCAGCTTTTCCAGCGGGAGTTATAATGAGCAGTTCTTC
TRBD1,few,TRBJ1-2,TRBV29-1,CSESGQGASLGYTF,TGCAGCGAGTCGGGACAGGGGGCATCTCTTGGCTACACCTTC
TRBD1,few,TRBJ1-2,TRBV30,CAWRLQGAEGYTF,TGTGCCTGGAGACTACAGGGGGCGGAAGGCTACACCTTC
.,.,TRBJ1-1,TRBV15,CATSRDPRVGTEAFF,TGTGCCACCAGCAGAGATCCGCGGGTAGGCACTGAAGCTTTCTTT
.,.,TRBJ2-1,TRBV5-1,CASSLGGYNEQFF,TGCGCCAGCAGCTTGGGCGGCTACAATGAGCAGTTCTTC
.,.,TRBJ2-7,TRBV29-1,CSVTGGGGQGNNEQYF,TGCAGCGTCACCGGGGGGGGCGGACAGGGGAACAACGAGCAGTACTTC
.,.,TRBJ2-1,TRBV18,CASSPRQDYNEQFF,TGTGCCAGCTCACCACGGCAGGACTACAATGAGCAGTTCTTC
.,.,TRBJ1-2,TRBV21-1,CASSKDGISYGYTF,TGTGCCAGCAGCAAAGACGGGATTTCCTATGGCTACACCTTC
TRBD2,few,TRBJ2-5,TRBV7-2,CASSIGLAGGSGETQYF,TGTGCCAGCAGCATTGGACTAGCGGGAGGATCGGGGGAGACCCAGTACTTC
.,few,TRBJ2-7,TRBV20-1,CSARGANEQYF,TGCAGTGCTAGAGGGGCGAACGAGCAGTACTTC
TRBD1,few,TRBJ2-1,TRBV29-1,CSVQRRQGARANEQFF,TGCAGCGTCCAACGTAGACAGGGGGCGAGGGCGAATGAGCAGTTCTTC
.,.,TRBJ2-4,TRBV10-3,CAISDAGRLSKNIQYF,TGTGCCATCAGTGACGCGGGGCGCCTCTCAAAAAACATTCAGTACTTC
.,.,TRBJ2-1,TRBV6-6,CASRITGNNEQFF,TGTGCCAGCAGAATTACTGGTAACAATGAGCAGTTCTTC
.,few,TRBJ1-1,TRBV30,CAWSKQENTEAFF,TGTGCCTGGAGTAAGCAGGAGAACACTGAAGCTTTCTTT
.,.,TRBJ1-5,TRBV9,CASSAHSSSNQPQHF,TGTGCCAGCAGCGCCCATTCGAGTAGCAATCAGCCCCAGCATTTT
TRBD1,few,TRBJ2-7,TRBV6-5,CASSYAGQGTYEQYF,TGTGCCAGCAGTTACGCGGGACAGGGGACCTACGAGCAGTACTTC